The TCR beta chain under discussion was sequenced for a study of blood T cell repertoires in COVID-19. Study overall: Sites in the United States, Italy and Spain provided acute and convalescent COVID-19 samples. T cells, B-cell-depleted T cells, or PBMCs provided the cDNA or gDNA that served as material.

The CDR3 has 15 residues. V shed 4 bases, J shed 3 bases, and the junction held 7 bases outside the gene matches. In germline, CDR1 is SGHRS, CDR2 YFSETQ. Methods used by the authors: Counts of nucleated cells, estimated from reference gene primer amplification, were obtained. The method was immunoSEQ multiplex PCR; TCRdb's version includes in-frame clones alone and lacks a portion of them. That table supplies the V and J calls and clone size; D and trimming were determined from the DNA. This table has about 95,000 clones, over 70% appearing once. Material for sequencing was peripheral blood. This TCR derives from an elderly man with active or convalescent COVID-19. The chain recombines TRBV5-1 with TRBJ2-5; 9 bases are shared with TRBD1. The CDR3 sequence is CASSQTTGGEETQYF. For the CDR3, the DNA is TGCGCCAGCAGCCAAACGACAGGGGGGGAAGAGACCCAGTACTTC.